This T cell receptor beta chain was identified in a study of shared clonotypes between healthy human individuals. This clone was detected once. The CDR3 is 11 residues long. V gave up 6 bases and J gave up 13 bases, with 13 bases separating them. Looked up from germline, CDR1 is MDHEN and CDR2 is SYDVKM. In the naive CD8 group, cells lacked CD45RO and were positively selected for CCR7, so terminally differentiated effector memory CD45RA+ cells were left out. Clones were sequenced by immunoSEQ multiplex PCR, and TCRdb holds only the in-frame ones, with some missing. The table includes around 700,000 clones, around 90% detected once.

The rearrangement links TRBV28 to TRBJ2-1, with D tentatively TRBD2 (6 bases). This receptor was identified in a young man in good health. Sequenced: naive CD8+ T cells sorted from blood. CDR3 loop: CASRETGTQFF. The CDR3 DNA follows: TGTGCCAGCAGGGAAACCGGGACTCAGTTCTTC.